This T cell receptor (beta chain) was documented in a study of blood T cell repertoires in COVID-19. For the study at large: The study drew acute and convalescent COVID-19 samples from the United States, Italy and Spain. PBMCs, B-cell-depleted T cells, or T cells provided the cDNA or gDNA that made up the material.

In the authors' methods: From reference gene primer amplification, estimates of nucleated cell counts were derived. Method: immunoSEQ multiplex PCR; TCRdb's copy keeps in-frame clones and lacks some. That table supplies the V and J calls and clone size; D and trimming were determined from the DNA. The table has around 120,000 clones, around four fifths seen once. Trimming stripped 4 bases from V and 3 bases from J, with 12 bases between. Germline V gene data show CDR1 as SGHTA and CDR2 as FQGTGA. This CDR3 is 14 amino acids long. The chain carries TRBV7-3 and TRBJ1-1, with D possibly being TRBD1 (5 bases). The sample taken for sequencing was peripheral blood. The clonotype was recovered from a man aged 25-45 years with acute or convalescent COVID-19. The CDR3 here is CASSYQGKDTEAFF. The CDR3 coding sequence is TGTGCCAGCAGCTATCAGGGTAAGGACACTGAAGCTTTCTTT.